These 7 T cell receptor beta chains share one sample of origin, sequenced in a study of CD8 T cells in ankylosing spondylitis. From the 5' RACE reads, TCRdb called clonotypes with MiXCR, one entry per CDR3 protein. There are 200,000 to 250,000 distinct CDR3 sequences in the sample; over 9.5% occur only once, and roughly a fifth lies in the top ten. The sequenced sample was blood, either unsorted or a sorted T cell fraction (not recorded which). These receptor sequences come from a male donor with ankylosing spondylitis or in good health (not recorded which).

V and J are TRBV6-1 and TRBJ1-5; the D is unclear. The V end lost 7 bases, the J end lost 0 bases, and 10 bases lay between the germline ends. The length of the CDR3 is 14 residues. CDR1 is MNHNS and CDR2 is SASEGT in the germline V gene. CDR3 DNA sequence: TGTGCCAGCAATCCAACTTATAGCAATCAGCCCCAGCATTTT. It yields the protein CASNPTYSNQPQHF.

This clonotype has more than one count but fewer than ten. V and J are TRBV19 and TRBJ2-1; D may be TRBD1 (5 bases). The germline V gene encodes CDR1 LNHDA and CDR2 SQIVND (reference sequence). V was trimmed by 4 bases and J by 2 bases, leaving 12 bases between them. The CDR3 is 15 residues long. The CDR3 sequence: CASSTDSLPYNEQFF. The DNA of the CDR3 is TGTGCCAGTAGTACCGACAGTCTGCCCTACAATGAGCAGTTCTTC. Full variable domain (rest looked up from reference TRBV19 and TRBJ2-1): DGGITQSPKYLFRKEGQNVTLSCEQNLNHDAMYWYRQDPGQGLRLIYYSQIVNDFQKGDIAEGYSVSREKKESFPLTVTSAQKNPTAFYLCASSTDSLPYNEQFFGPGTRLTVL.

This clonotype was found many times. The chain joins TRBV5-1 to TRBJ2-2; D may be TRBD1 (5 bases). V was shortened by 2 bases and J by 5 bases, with 10 bases between the two germline ends. The CDR3 runs to 14 residues. Germline values: CDR1 SGHRS, CDR2 YFSETQ. CDR3 sequence: CASSLWQGTGELFF. CDR3 sequence (DNA): TGCGCCAGCAGCTTATGGCAGGGTACCGGGGAGCTGTTTTTT.

This clonotype appeared many times. The chain carries TRBV20-1 and TRBJ1-1, with D hard to call. Trimming removed 6 bases from V and 0 bases from J, with 11 bases in between. CDR1 is DFQATT and CDR2 is SNEGSKA in the germline V gene (reference sequence). The CDR3 is made up of 13 amino acids. CDR3 in amino acids: CSARSPLNTEAFF. As DNA, the CDR3 is TGCAGTGCCCGGAGCCCCCTGAACACTGAAGCTTTCTTT.

The V and J genes are TRBV20-1 and TRBJ1-4, with 7 bases aligning to TRBD1. Germline V gene sequence: CDR1 DFQATT, CDR2 SNEGSKA (reference sequence). The CDR3 is 14 residues long. V trimming: 6 bases; J trimming: 2 bases; junction bases outside the gene matches: 6. The CDR3 DNA sequence: TGCAGTGCAAAAGAGGGGGCGACTAATGAAAAACTGTTTTTT. It specifies CSAKEGATNEKLFF.

This clonotype was observed at least ten times. The J gene is TRBJ2-3, the V gene TRBV5-1, with TRBD1 identical over 8 bases. CDR1 is SGHRS and CDR2 is YFSETQ in the germline V gene. V shed 5 bases and J 4 bases; nucleotides not matched to a gene: 9. This CDR3 contains 15 residues. The CDR3 sequence is CASSSAGGSPDTQYF. CDR3 coding DNA: TGCGCCAGCAGTTCAGCAGGGGGCTCTCCAGATACGCAGTATTTT.

This clonotype was observed many times. The chain uses TRBV9 and TRBJ1-4; D not resolved. Germline-derived CDR1 and CDR2 are SGDLS and YYNGEE. V was cut by 2 bases and J by 2 bases, with 10 bases left in between. This CDR3 is built from 15 residues. CDR3 DNA: TGTGCCAGCAGCGTGAAAATCAGCACTAATGAAAAACTGTTTTTT. Its translation: CASSVKISTNEKLFF. The variable domain in full, completed from reference TRBV9 and TRBJ1-4, reads DSGVTQTPKHLITATGQRVTLRCSPRSGDLSVYWYQQSLDQGLQFLIQYYNGEERAKGNILERFSAQQFPDLHSELNLSSLELGDSALYFCASSVKISTNEKLFFGSGTQLSVL.